The clone carrying this TCR beta chain was observed at least ten times. Its specificity is not known. Moderate-to-severe activity, CAS at least 3, NOSPECS at least 4 and duration under 3 months characterized donors with ophthalmopathy. PBMCs had their origin in fresh peripheral blood (approximately 9.7 ml). Amplification of TCR beta CDR3 regions used RNA transcripts. Following a first-round RT-PCR that used HTBI primers, a second-round multiplex PCR was carried out. Each CDR3 protein is one row after TCRdb ran MiXCR on the multiplex PCR reads. The sample shows 300,000 to 400,000 distinct CDR3 sequences, roughly 17% of them seen only once. The CDR3 is made up of 18 amino acids. Trimming stripped 2 bases from V and 2 bases from J, with 21 bases between. CDR1 is SEHNR, CDR2 FQNEAQ, per germline (reference sequence). The source of the sample is a study of Graves' ophthalmopathy and Graves' hyperthyroidism.

Study-wide results and caveats: Ophthalmopathy progression prediction by the model yielded a sensitivity of more than 60% and a specificity of roughly 72%.

Input material: peripheral blood. The chain combines TRBV7-9 with TRBJ2-5; tentative D call: TRBD2 (6 bases). The sequence derives from an adult man with Graves' ophthalmopathy. This CDR3 is CASSLTRGELALQETQYF. DNA of the CDR3: TGTGCCAGCAGCTTAACGAGGGGTGAACTAGCCTTACAAGAGACCCAGTACTTC.